The clone carrying this TCR beta chain has just one count. Its antigen is still unknown. This sample was taken from a study of graft-versus-host responses after intestinal transplantation. For the study at large: Anti-thymocyte globulin served as induction for all recipients, who then took tacrolimus and steroids for approximately three years.

CDR3 length: 20 residues. CDR1 and CDR2 (germline): SGHRS, YFSETQ. Trimming pared 0 bases from V and 0 bases from J, leaving 22 bases between. Produced via immunoSEQ multiplex PCR; TCRdb's table is partial and in-frame only. The sample lists roughly 120,000 clones; around nine tenths were seen once. This clonotype was sampled from a human donor who received an intestinal transplant. The specimen comprised unstimulated CD4+ T cells sorted from spleen or lymph node cells, sampled before intestinal transplant. This chain uses TRBV5-1 with TRBJ1-3, with D possibly matching TRBD1 (6 bases). The CDR3 DNA follows: TGCGCCAGCAGCTTGGGCCCGTTCCGCGAGACAGGAGCCTCTGGAAACACCATATATTTT. It specifies CASSLGPFRETGASGNTIYF.